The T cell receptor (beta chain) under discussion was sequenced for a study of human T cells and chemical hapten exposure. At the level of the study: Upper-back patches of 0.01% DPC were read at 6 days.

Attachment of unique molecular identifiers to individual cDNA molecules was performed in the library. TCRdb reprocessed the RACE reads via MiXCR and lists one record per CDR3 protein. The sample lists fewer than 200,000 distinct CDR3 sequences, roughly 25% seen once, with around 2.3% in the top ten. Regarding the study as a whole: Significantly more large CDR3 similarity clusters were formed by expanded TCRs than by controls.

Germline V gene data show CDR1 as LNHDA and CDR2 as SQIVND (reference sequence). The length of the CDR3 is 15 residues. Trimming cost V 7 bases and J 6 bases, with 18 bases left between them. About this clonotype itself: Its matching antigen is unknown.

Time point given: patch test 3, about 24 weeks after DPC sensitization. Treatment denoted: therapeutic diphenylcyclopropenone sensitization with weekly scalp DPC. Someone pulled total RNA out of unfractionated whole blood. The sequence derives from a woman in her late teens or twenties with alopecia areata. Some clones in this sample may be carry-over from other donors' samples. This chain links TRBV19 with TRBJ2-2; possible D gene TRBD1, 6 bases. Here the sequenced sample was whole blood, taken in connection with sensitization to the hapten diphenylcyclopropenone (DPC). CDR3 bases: TGTGCCAGTAACCGAGCGAGGGGGTTGGCCGGGGAGCTGTTTTTT. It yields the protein CASNRARGLAGELFF.